This TCR beta chain was sequenced in a study of OX40 agonist ivuxolimab in advanced cancers. Profiling relied on immunoSEQ multiplex PCR, and the TCRdb table lists in-frame clones only, not all of them. The profile shows about 49,000 clones, almost 80% of them singletons. Sampling of blood occurred at baseline, cycle 4 day 1, and cycle 7 day 1. The CDR3 totals 16 residues. The germline V gene has CDR1 SGHDT and CDR2 YYEEEE. With 5 bases removed from V and 5 bases from J, the gap between germline ends came to 22 bases. V gene TRBV5-6 combines with J gene TRBJ1-2, with D hard to call. This specimen was CD4+ or CD8+ T cells sorted from blood, taken in a trial of the OX40 agonist ivuxolimab. The TCR sequence derives from an adult with an advanced solid tumor such as melanoma, head and neck, liver or kidney cancer. The CDR3 coding sequence is TGTGCCAGCAGAAACGGGAGGGCGAGGACCTCTTATGGCTACACCTTC. Translating it yields CASRNGRARTSYGYTF.